This entry lists 25 T cell receptor beta chains sequenced from one sample in a study of early T cells in non-severe SARS-CoV-2 infection. Via MiXCR, TCRdb re-called the 5' RACE reads, giving one row per CDR3 protein. The sample carries roughly 20,000 distinct CDR3 sequences, approximately 6.2% recorded once. The sample consisted of whole blood. The receptors derive from an adult who was a healthcare worker with PCR-confirmed SARS-CoV-2 infection or an uninfected control (not recorded which).

This clonotype was detected many times. J is TRBJ2-1 and V is TRBV29-1; a weak D match, TRBD2 (5 bases). Germline CDR1 and CDR2: SQVTM and ANQGSEA. V was trimmed by 7 bases and J by 0 bases, leaving 13 bases between them. The CDR3 length is 14 residues. The CDR3 loop reads CSGGGGSSYNEQFF. In nucleotides, the CDR3 is TGCAGCGGTGGAGGCGGAAGCTCCTACAATGAGCAGTTCTTC.

This clonotype was picked up many times. V is TRBV30 and J is TRBJ1-1, with TRBD1 matching over 8 bases. The CDR3 contains 13 residues. V lost 5 bases and J lost 2; bases outside the gene matches: 4. Looked up from germline, CDR1 is GTSNPN and CDR2 is SVGIG (reference sequence). DNA of the CDR3: TGTGCCTGGCGACAGGGGAGCAACACTGAAGCTTTCTTT. Its translation: CAWRQGSNTEAFF.

A few counts support this clonotype. The chain has TRBV10-2 and TRBJ1-6; D unclear. Germline CDR1 WSHSY, CDR2 SAAADI. Trimming cost V 8 bases and J 6 bases, with 11 bases left between them. The CDR3 is 13 amino acids. The CDR3 DNA is TGCGCCAGCCTCCGGGTCGTTAATTCACCCCTCCACTTT. Translation: CASLRVVNSPLHF.

In its sample, this clonotype was seen many times. V and J are TRBV10-3 and TRBJ2-1; possible D gene TRBD1, 6 bases. V was trimmed by 4 bases and J by 9 bases, leaving 13 bases between them. Germline V lookup: CDR1 ENHRY, CDR2 SYGVKD. The CDR3 has 13 residues. The CDR3 protein is CAISGMGAAEQFF. For the CDR3, the DNA is TGTGCCATCAGTGGAATGGGGGCGGCTGAGCAGTTCTTC.

Notes on this clonotype: A read error may be the cause here, since a much bigger clone is one base away. It is likely a read error, because the conserved phenylalanine at the end of the CDR3 is missing. CDR3: CASSLVGRGRDNEQFL. The CDR3 DNA reads as TGTGCCAGCAGCTTAGTTGGCAGGGGCAGAGACAATGAGCAGTTCCTC. This chain uses TRBV7-9 with TRBJ2-1; D possibly corresponds to TRBD1 (6 bases). The CDR3 totals 16 residues. Germline CDR1 reads SEHNR; CDR2 reads FQNEAQ (reference sequence). V lost 1 base, J lost 5 bases, and 15 bases lay in between.

This chain links TRBV20-1 with TRBJ2-3, with 8 positions matching TRBD2. From germline, CDR1 is DFQATT and CDR2 SNEGSKA (reference sequence). The V and J ends lost 3 bases and 5 bases, in that order; junction bases with no gene match: 10. The CDR3 contains 15 residues. The CDR3: CSARAGAGAEDTQYF. The CDR3 region has the DNA TGCAGTGCTAGGGCAGGAGCGGGAGCGGAAGATACGCAGTATTTT.

The chain couples TRBV12-3 or TRBV12-4 to TRBJ2-1, with 8 bases matching TRBD2. The CDR3 is 15 residues long. The ends lost 5 bases at V and 0 bases at J; junction bases unmatched: 3. In DNA, the CDR3 is TGTGCCAGCAGTGCCGCGGGAGGCTCCTACAATGAGCAGTTCTTC. This gives the protein CASSAAGGSYNEQFF.

This clonotype has ten or more counts. The rearrangement joins TRBV4-2 to TRBJ2-2, with D unresolved. The germline V gene encodes CDR1 LGHNA and CDR2 YNFKEQ. Trimming took 0 bases from V and 8 from J, leaving 13 bases between them. The length of the CDR3 is 15 residues. CDR3 bases: TGTGCCAGCAGCCAAGATGTGGCCGCGCGGGGGGAGCTGTTTTTT. It yields the protein CASSQDVAARGELFF.

This clonotype came up many times. V is TRBV7-2 and J is TRBJ1-1, with D maybe TRBD1 (5 bases). The CDR3 length is 14 residues. The V end lost 5 bases, the J end lost 5 bases, and 15 bases lay between the germline ends. Germline assignment: CDR1 SGHTA and CDR2 FQGNSA. The CDR3 bases are TGTGCCAGCAGCGGGCAGGGAGGTGGGACTGAAGCTTTCTTT. Residues: CASSGQGGGTEAFF.

In this sample, this clonotype turned up many times. The rearrangement joins TRBV4-1 to TRBJ2-3; a possible D gene is TRBD2 (5 bases). Germline-derived CDR1 and CDR2 are MGHRA and YSYEKL. The ends were cut back, 0 bases at V and 0 bases at J, with 13 bases in the middle. CDR3 size: 17 residues. Here the CDR3 DNA reads TGCGCCAGCAGCCAAGATCAGGAGCGGACTAGCACAGATACGCAGTATTTT. Amino acids: CASSQDQERTSTDTQYF.

This clonotype was detected ten times or more. The chain uses TRBV3-1 and TRBJ2-4, with 9 bases matching TRBD1. V shed 3 bases and J 0 bases; nucleotides not matched to a gene: 6. The germline CDR1 and CDR2 sequences are LGHDT and YNNKEL (reference sequence). This CDR3 contains 17 residues. The CDR3 here is CASSQGDRVLAKNIQYF. DNA for the CDR3: TGTGCCAGCAGCCAGGGGGACAGGGTGCTAGCCAAAAACATTCAGTACTTC.

This clonotype was recorded a few times. This chain links TRBV7-9 with TRBJ2-2, with D possibly TRBD2 on 6 matching bases. V lost 5 bases to trimming and J lost 3 bases, with 10 bases between them. The CDR3 sequence is 14 residues long. Germline V gene sequence: CDR1 SEHNR, CDR2 FQNEAQ (reference sequence). For the CDR3, the DNA is TGTGCCAGCAGCCGCGGGGTGGACACCGGGGAGCTGTTTTTT. Amino acid sequence: CASSRGVDTGELFF.

This clonotype was counted only a few times. CDR3 residues: CASSLEGFSEAFF. CDR3 nucleotide sequence: TGTGCCAGCAGCTTAGAGGGATTTAGTGAAGCTTTCTTT. The V and J genes are TRBV7-9 and TRBJ1-1; D unclear. The germline gives CDR1 SEHNR, CDR2 FQNEAQ (reference sequence). The CDR3 length is 13 residues. V was clipped by 1 base and J by 7 bases, with 10 bases between them.

The V and J genes are TRBV7-2 and TRBJ2-5, with D perhaps TRBD1 or TRBD2 (5 bases each). Germline CDR1 is SGHTA and CDR2 is FQGNSA. The CDR3 spans 14 residues. V dropped 0 bases and J dropped 5 bases, with 10 bases sitting between them. The CDR3 loop is CASSLAGWGETQYF. In nucleotides, the CDR3 is TGTGCCAGCAGCTTAGCGGGATGGGGGGAGACCCAGTACTTC. The whole variable domain, filled in from reference TRBV7-2 and TRBJ2-5, reads GAGVSQSPSNKVTEKGKDVELRCDPISGHTALYWYRQSLGQGLEFLIYFQGNSAPDKSGLPSDRFSAERTGGSVSTLTIQRTQQEDSAVYLCASSLAGWGETQYFGPGTRLLVL.

The sample holds many counts of this clonotype. This chain connects TRBV10-3 to TRBJ2-3, with TRBD2 matching over 9 bases. Germline V gene sequence: CDR1 ENHRY, CDR2 SYGVKD. The CDR3 sequence is 14 residues long. J gave up 4 bases and V 6 bases, and 5 bases lay outside the gene matches. In DNA form, the CDR3 reads TGTGCCATCAGGCGGGAGGGCCGGTCAGATACGCAGTATTTT. As protein: CAIRREGRSDTQYF.

This clonotype was seen many times. The genes are TRBV27 and TRBJ2-7; 8 bases line up with TRBD1. This CDR3 region has 14 residues. V lost 7 bases, J lost 0 bases, and 5 bases stayed unmatched. The germline V gene has CDR1 MNHEY and CDR2 SMNVEV (reference sequence). This chain's CDR3 is CASKQGVSSYEQYF. For the CDR3, the DNA is TGTGCCAGCAAACAGGGGGTAAGCTCCTACGAGCAGTACTTC.

This clonotype was seen a few times. This chain links TRBV24-1 with TRBJ2-2, with 9 bases lining up with TRBD1. V lost 12 bases to trimming and J lost 2 bases; unmatched junction nucleotides: 12. This CDR3 has 16 residues. From germline, CDR1 is KGHDR and CDR2 SFDVKD. The CDR3 spells CASYSHRGPNTGELFF. CDR3 bases: TGTGCCTCCTACTCTCACAGGGGGCCTAACACCGGGGAGCTGTTTTTT.

This clonotype was found many times. The chain employs TRBV7-9 and TRBJ2-7; D remains ambiguous. Trimming removed 4 bases from V and 4 bases from J, with 11 bases in between. The CDR3 is made up of 13 amino acids. Germline loops: CDR1 SEHNR, CDR2 FQNEAQ (reference sequence). CDR3 in DNA: TGTGCCAGCAGCTCACTAAGGGTGTACGAGCAGTACTTC. It specifies CASSSLRVYEQYF.

Ten or more counts support this clonotype. V usage is TRBV7-3 and J usage is TRBJ1-2, with unresolved D. V lost 8 bases and J lost 6, with 16 bases in between. The CDR3 contains 13 residues. The germline V gene has CDR1 SGHTA and CDR2 FQGTGA. CDR3 sequence (DNA): TGTGCCAGCGGGGTTGGACGCCAGGATGGCTACACCTTC. It encodes CASGVGRQDGYTF.

This clonotype ranks as medium-sized (0.01 to 0.1%). This sequence joins TRBV7-2 and TRBJ1-5; the match to TRBD1 covers 7 bases. V lost 0 bases to trimming and J lost 7 bases; unmatched junction nucleotides: 3. CDR1 SGHTA and CDR2 FQGNSA come from the germline V gene. The CDR3 consists of 14 residues. The CDR3 loop is CASSLAGQRQPQHF. The DNA for the CDR3 is TGTGCCAGCAGCTTAGCGGGACAGCGCCAGCCCCAGCATTTT.

The chain uses TRBV20-1 and TRBJ2-7; unclear D gene. Germline loops: CDR1 DFQATT, CDR2 SNEGSKA (reference sequence). The CDR3 is made up of 11 amino acids. V gave up 2 bases and J gave up 3 bases, with 5 bases separating them. CDR3 DNA sequence: TGCAGTGCTAGATCGGACTACGAGCAGTACTTC. Translated, it gives CSARSDYEQYF.

Turning to this clonotype: A much larger clone lies one base from this, so it may be a read error. The chain carries TRBV7-9 and TRBJ2-1; D is possibly TRBD2 (6 bases). Germline CDR1 is SEHNR and CDR2 is FQNEAQ (reference sequence). This CDR3 comprises 16 residues. With 4 bases removed from V and 9 bases from J, the gap between germline ends came to 22 bases. DNA for the CDR3: TGTGCCAGCAGCTCATCGGTTTTGGGGGGAAAGGTTGAGCAGTTCTTC. Protein sequence: CASSSSVLGGKVEQFF. The variable domain in full, completed from reference TRBV7-9 and TRBJ2-1, reads DTGVSQNPRHKITKRGQNVTFRCDPISEHNRLYWYRQTLGQGPEFLTYFQNEAQLEKSRLLSDRFSAERPKGSFSTLEIQRTEQGDSAMYLCASSSSVLGGKVEQFFGPGTRLTVL.

This clonotype was detected ten times or more. The chain uses TRBV30 and TRBJ1-2; no firm D call. The germline gives CDR1 GTSNPN, CDR2 SVGIG (reference sequence). The V gene lost 0 bases and the J gene lost 4 bases, with 6 bases spanning the gap. This CDR3 comprises 12 residues. CDR3 nucleotides: TGTGCCTGGAGTGTTTCCAGCTATGGCTACACCTTC. As protein: CAWSVSSYGYTF.

At least ten counts were recorded for this clonotype. The chain is built from TRBV6-5 and TRBJ1-6; the D gene is possibly TRBD1 (5 bases). The V gene's germline CDR1 is MNHEY and CDR2 SVGAGI. The CDR3 covers 17 residues. The germline V and J ends were trimmed by 2 bases and 0 bases, with 11 bases remaining between them. In DNA, the CDR3 is TGTGCCAGCAGTTACGGGGACGCCGACTCCTATAATTCACCCCTCCACTTT. It codes for CASSYGDADSYNSPLHF.

This clonotype was detected ten times or more. The rearrangement uses TRBV7-9 and TRBJ1-2; D is possibly TRBD1 (5 bases). The CDR3 sequence is 13 residues long. Germline assignment: CDR1 SEHNR and CDR2 FQNEAQ (reference sequence). Between the trimmed V and J ends, which lost 1 base and 3 bases, there was a span of 6 bases. CDR3 sequence (DNA): TGTGCCAGCAGCTTAGACAGGTACTATGGCTACACCTTC. Amino acid sequence: CASSLDRYYGYTF.